This T cell receptor (beta chain) was retrieved from a study of cytomegalovirus exposure and HLA in healthy donors. The V gene's germline CDR1 is MNHNS and CDR2 SASEGT. The trim removed 6 bases at V and 5 bases at J, leaving 2 bases unmatched. The length of the CDR3 is 13 residues. Both 60 Vbeta primers and 13 Jbeta primers went into the PCR. Libraries were prepared by immunoSEQ multiplex PCR; TCRdb keeps only in-frame clonotypes and omits some of them. The sample totals about 90,000 clones. The chain joins TRBV6-1 to TRBJ1-4; 8 bases are shared with TRBD1. Input material: PBMCs. The origin of this receptor is a woman in her 30s in good health and CMV-seronegative. The DNA of the CDR3 is TGTGCCAGCAGGACAGGGGTGAATGAAAAACTGTTTTTT. Translated: CASRTGVNEKLFF.